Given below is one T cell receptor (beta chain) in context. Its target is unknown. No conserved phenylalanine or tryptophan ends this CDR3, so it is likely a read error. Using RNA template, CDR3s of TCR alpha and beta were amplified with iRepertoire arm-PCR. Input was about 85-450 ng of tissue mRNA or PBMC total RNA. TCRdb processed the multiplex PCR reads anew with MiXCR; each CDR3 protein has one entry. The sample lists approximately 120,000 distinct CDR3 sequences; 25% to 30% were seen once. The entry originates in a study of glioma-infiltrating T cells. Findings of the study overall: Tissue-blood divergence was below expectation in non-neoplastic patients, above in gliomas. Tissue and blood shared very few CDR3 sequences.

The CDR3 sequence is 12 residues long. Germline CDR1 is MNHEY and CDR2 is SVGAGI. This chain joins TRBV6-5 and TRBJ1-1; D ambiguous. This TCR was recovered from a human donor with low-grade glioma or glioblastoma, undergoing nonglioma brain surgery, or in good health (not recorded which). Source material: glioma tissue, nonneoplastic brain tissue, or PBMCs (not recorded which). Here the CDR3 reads CASSYMGTEAFS. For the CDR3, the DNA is TGTGCCAGTAGTTACATGGGGACTGAAGCTTTCTCT.